The clone carrying this T cell receptor beta chain turned up a few times. Its specificity is unknown. The CDR3 is made up of 16 amino acids. The junction had 6 bases not matched to a gene; V was cut back by 2 bases and J by 2 bases. CDR1 is MNHEY and CDR2 is SMNVEV in the germline V gene (reference sequence). The data stem from a study of beta chain features in type 1 diabetes. Study overall: Cell yields, gender and age were comparable in patients and healthy donors. Whole-study findings and limits: Type 1 diabetes patients had moderately but significantly shorter TCRB CDR3s in all four CD4+ subsets. Equally in patients and controls, PCR might preferentially amplify shorter templates.

Sampling consisted of one heparinised blood draw per donor, averaging roughly 0.12 L. Every isolated RNA sample was fully reverse transcribed, so sequencing captured expressed TCRB transcripts. Naive, central memory and regulatory T cell samples produced a mean of roughly 3.8 million reads. This table comes from immunoSEQ multiplex PCR, and its TCRdb copy is limited to in-frame clones, with some not included. The sample holds around 650,000 clones, 9.5% to 15% seen once. This chain joins TRBV27 and TRBJ2-3; 8 bases are shared with TRBD1. Source material: naive CD4+ T cells from blood. The sequence derives from a man between 25 and 39 years old with type 1 diabetes. CDR3 nucleotide sequence: TGTGCCAGCAGTTTACAACCGGGACAGGCCACAGATACGCAGTATTTT. It yields the protein CASSLQPGQATDTQYF.